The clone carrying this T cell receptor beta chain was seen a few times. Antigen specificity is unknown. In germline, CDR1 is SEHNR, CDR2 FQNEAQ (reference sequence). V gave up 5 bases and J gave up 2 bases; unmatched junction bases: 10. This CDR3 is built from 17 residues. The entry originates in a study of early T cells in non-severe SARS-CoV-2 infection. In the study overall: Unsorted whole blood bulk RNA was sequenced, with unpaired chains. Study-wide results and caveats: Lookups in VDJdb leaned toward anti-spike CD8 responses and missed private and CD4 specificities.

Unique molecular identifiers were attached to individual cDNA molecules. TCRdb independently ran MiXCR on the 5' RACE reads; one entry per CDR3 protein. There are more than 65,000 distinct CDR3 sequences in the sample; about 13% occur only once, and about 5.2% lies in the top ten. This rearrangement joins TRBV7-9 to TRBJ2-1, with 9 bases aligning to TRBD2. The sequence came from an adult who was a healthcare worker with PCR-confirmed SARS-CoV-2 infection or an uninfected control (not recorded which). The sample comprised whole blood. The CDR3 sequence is CASSLPPSGVTYNEQFF. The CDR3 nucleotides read TGTGCCAGCAGCCTCCCCCCTAGCGGGGTGACCTACAATGAGCAGTTCTTC.